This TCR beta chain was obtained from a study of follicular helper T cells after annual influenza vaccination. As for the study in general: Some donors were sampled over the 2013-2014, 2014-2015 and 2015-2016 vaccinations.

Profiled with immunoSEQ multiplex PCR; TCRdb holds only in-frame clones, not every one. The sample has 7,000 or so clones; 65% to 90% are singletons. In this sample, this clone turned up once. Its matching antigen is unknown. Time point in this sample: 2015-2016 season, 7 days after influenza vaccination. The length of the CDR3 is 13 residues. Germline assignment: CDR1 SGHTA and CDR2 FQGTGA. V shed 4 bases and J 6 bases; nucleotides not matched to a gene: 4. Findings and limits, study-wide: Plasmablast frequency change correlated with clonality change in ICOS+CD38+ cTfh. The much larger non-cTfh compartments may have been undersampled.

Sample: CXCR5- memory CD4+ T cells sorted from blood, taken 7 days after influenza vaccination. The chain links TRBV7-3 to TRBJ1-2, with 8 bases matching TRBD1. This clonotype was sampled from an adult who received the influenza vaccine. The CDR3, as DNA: TGTGCCAGCAGCTGGACAGGGAATGATGGCTACACCTTC. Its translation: CASSWTGNDGYTF. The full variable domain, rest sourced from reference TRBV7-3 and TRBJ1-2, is GAGVSQTPSNKVTEKGKYVELRCDPISGHTALYWYRQSLGQGPEFLIYFQGTGAADDSGLPNDRFFAVRPEGSVSTLKIQRTERGDSAVYLCASSWTGNDGYTFGSGTRLTVV.